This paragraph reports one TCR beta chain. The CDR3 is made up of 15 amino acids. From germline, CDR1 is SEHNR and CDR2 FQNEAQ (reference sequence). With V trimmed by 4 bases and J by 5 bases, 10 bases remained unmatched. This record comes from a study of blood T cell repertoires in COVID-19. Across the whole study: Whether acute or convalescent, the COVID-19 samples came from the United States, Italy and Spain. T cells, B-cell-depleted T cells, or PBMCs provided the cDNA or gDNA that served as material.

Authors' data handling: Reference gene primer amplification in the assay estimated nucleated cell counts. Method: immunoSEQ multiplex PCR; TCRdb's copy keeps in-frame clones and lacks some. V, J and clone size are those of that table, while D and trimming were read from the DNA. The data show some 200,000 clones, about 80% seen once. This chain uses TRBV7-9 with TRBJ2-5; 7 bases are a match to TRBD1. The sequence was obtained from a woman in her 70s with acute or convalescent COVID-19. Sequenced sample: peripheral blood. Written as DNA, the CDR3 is TGTGCCAGCAGCTCTGGGACAGAAGGGACGGAGACCCAGTACTTC. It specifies CASSSGTEGTETQYF.